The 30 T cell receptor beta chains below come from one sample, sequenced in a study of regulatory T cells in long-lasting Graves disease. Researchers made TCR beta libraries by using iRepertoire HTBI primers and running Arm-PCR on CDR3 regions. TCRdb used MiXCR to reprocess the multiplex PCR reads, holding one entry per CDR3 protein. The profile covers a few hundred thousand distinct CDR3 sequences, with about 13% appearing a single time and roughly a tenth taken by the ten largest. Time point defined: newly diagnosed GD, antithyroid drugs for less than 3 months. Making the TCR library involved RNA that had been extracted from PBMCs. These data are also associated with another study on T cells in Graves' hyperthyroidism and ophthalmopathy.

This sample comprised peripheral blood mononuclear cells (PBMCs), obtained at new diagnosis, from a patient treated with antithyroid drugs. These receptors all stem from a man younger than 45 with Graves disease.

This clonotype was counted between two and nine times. The CDR3 bases are TGTGCCAGTAGTATTGGAGGGTCGGCGGACGAGCAGTACTTC. It encodes CASSIGGSADEQYF. V usage is TRBV19 and J usage is TRBJ2-7; perhaps TRBD2 as D (6 bases). The CDR3 loop spans 14 amino acids. Deletions cut 3 bases from V and 5 bases from J, with 14 bases between. Germline CDR1 is LNHDA and CDR2 is SQIVND (reference sequence). The complete variable domain, with remaining parts taken from reference TRBV19 and TRBJ2-7, reads DGGITQSPKYLFRKEGQNVTLSCEQNLNHDAMYWYRQDPGQGLRLIYYSQIVNDFQKGDIAEGYSVSREKKESFPLTVTSAQKNPTAFYLCASSIGGSADEQYFGPGTRLTVT.

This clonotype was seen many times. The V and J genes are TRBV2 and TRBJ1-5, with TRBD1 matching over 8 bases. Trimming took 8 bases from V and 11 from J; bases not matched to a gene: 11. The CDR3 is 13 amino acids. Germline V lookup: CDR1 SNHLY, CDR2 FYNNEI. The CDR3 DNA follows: TGTGCCAGCCAACAGGGGGTGTTGTGGGCCCAGCATTTT. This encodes CASQQGVLWAQHF.

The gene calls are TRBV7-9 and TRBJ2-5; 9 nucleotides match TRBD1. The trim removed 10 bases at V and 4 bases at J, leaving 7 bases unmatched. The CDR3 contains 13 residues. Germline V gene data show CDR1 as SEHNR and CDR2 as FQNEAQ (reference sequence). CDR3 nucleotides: TGTGCCATTACAGGGGGCGTAGGAGAGACCCAGTACTTC. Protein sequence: CAITGGVGETQYF.

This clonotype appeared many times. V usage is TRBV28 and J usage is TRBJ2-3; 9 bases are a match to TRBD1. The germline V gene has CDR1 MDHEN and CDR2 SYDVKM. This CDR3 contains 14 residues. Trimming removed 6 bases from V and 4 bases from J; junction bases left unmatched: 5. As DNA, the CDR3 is TGTGCCAGCAGATGGGACAGGGCTGCAGATACGCAGTATTTT. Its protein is CASRWDRAADTQYF.

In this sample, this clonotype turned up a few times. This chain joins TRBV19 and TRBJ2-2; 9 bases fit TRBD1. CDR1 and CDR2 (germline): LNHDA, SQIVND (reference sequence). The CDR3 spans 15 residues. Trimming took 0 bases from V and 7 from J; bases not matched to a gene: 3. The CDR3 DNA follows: TGTGCCAGTAGTATAGAACAGGGGGCAGTCGGGGAGCTGTTTTTT. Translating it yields CASSIEQGAVGELFF. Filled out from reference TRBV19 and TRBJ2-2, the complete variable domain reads DGGITQSPKYLFRKEGQNVTLSCEQNLNHDAMYWYRQDPGQGLRLIYYSQIVNDFQKGDIAEGYSVSREKKESFPLTVTSAQKNPTAFYLCASSIEQGAVGELFFGEGSRLTVL.

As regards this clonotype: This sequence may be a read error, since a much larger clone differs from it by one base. The DNA for the CDR3 is TGTGCCGGCAATAAGGCTCAGCAGTCCTACAATGAGCAGTTCTTC. This sequence encodes CAGNKAQQSYNEQFF. This chain connects TRBV7-9 to TRBJ2-1; D remains unclear. CDR3 size: 15 residues. The germline gives CDR1 SEHNR, CDR2 FQNEAQ (reference sequence). Between the trimmed V and J ends, which lost 11 bases and 1 base, there was a span of 18 bases.

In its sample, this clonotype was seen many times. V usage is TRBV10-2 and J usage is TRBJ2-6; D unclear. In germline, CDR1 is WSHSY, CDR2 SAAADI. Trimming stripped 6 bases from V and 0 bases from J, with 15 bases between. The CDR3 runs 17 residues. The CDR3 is CASRDPVRTSGANVLTF. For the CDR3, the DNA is TGCGCCAGCAGGGATCCGGTACGGACCTCTGGGGCCAACGTCCTGACTTTC.

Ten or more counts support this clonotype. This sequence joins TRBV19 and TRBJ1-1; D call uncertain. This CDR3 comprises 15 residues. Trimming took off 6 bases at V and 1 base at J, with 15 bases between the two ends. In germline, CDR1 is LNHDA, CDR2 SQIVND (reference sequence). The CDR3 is CASSRLEDGNTEAFF. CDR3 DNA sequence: TGTGCCAGTAGCCGTCTAGAGGACGGGAACACTGAAGCTTTCTTT.

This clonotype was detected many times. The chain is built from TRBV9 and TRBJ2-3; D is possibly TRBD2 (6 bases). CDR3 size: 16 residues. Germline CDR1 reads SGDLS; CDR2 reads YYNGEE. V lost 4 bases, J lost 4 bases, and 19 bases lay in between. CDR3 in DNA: TGTGCCAGCAGCTCCTACGCCAAGGGAGGTGCAGATACGCAGTATTTT. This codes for CASSSYAKGGADTQYF. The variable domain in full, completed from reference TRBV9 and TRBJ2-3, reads DSGVTQTPKHLITATGQRVTLRCSPRSGDLSVYWYQQSLDQGLQFLIQYYNGEERAKGNILERFSAQQFPDLHSELNLSSLELGDSALYFCASSSYAKGGADTQYFGPGTRLTVL.

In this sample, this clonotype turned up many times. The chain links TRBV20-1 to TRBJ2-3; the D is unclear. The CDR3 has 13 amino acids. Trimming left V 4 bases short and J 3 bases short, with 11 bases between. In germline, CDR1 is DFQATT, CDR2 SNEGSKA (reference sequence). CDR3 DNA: TGCAGTGCTAACCGCGGTCAGACAGATACGCAGTATTTT. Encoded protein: CSANRGQTDTQYF.

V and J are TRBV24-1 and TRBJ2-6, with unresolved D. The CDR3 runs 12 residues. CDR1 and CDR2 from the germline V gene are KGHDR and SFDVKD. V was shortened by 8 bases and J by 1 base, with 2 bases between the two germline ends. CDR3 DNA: TGTGCCACCATGTCTGGGGCCAACGTCCTGACTTTC. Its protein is CATMSGANVLTF.

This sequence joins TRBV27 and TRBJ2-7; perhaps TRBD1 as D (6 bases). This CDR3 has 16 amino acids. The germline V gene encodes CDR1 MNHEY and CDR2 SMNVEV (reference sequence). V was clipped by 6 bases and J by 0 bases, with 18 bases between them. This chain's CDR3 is CASSTPSGGPSYEQYF. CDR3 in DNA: TGTGCCAGCAGCACCCCCTCTGGGGGCCCCTCCTACGAGCAGTACTTC.

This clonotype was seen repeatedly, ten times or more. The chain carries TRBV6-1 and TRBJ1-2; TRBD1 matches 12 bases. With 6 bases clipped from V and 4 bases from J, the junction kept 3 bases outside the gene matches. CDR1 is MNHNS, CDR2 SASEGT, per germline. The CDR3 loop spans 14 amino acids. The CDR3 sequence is CASRGDRGLYGYTF. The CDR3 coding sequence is TGTGCCAGCAGAGGGGACAGGGGGCTCTATGGCTACACCTTC.

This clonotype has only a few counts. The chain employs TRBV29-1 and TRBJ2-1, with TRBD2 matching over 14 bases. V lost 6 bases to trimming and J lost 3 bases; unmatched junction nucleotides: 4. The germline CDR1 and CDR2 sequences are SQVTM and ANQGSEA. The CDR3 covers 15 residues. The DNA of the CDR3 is TGCAGCGTCACCGGGACTAGCGGGAGCTACAATGAGCAGTTCTTC. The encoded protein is CSVTGTSGSYNEQFF.

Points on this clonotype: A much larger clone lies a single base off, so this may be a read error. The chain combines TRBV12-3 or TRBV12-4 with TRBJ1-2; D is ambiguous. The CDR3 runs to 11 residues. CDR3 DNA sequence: TGTGCCAGCAGGGGTTACTATGGCTACGCCTTC. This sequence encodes CASRGYYGYAF.

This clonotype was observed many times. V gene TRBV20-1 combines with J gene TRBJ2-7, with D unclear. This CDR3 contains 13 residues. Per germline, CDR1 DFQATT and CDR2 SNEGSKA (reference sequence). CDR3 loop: CTPMDRVTYEQYF. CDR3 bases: TGCACCCCTATGGATAGGGTGACCTACGAGCAGTACTTC.

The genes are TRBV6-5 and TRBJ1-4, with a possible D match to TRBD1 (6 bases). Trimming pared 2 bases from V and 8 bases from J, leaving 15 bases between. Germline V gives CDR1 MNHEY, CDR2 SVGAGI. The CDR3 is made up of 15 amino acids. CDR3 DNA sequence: TGTGCCAGCAGTTACGCAACAGGGAGTCAGGAAAAACTGTTTTTT. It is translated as CASSYATGSQEKLFF.

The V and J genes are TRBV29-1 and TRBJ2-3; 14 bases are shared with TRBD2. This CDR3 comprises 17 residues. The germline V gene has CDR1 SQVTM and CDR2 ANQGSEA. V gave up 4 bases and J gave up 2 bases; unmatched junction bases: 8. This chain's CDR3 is CSVGGTSGSTLTDTQYF. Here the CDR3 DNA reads TGCAGCGTTGGGGGGACTAGCGGGAGTACCCTCACAGATACGCAGTATTTT.

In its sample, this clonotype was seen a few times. The CDR3 DNA is TGCGCCAGCAGCTTGGTACCCTCCCGAAGGGACTACGAGCAGTACTTC. It encodes CASSLVPSRRDYEQYF. This chain connects TRBV5-1 to TRBJ2-7; D uncertain. The CDR3 sequence is 16 residues long. Germline V gene sequence: CDR1 SGHRS, CDR2 YFSETQ. Trimming took 0 bases from V and 3 from J, leaving 16 bases between them.

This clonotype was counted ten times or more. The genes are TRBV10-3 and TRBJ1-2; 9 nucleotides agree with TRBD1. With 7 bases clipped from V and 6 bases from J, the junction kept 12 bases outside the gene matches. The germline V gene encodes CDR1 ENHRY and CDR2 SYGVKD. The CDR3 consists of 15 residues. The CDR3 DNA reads TGTGCCATCATGGGGACAGGGAGGCTTATGAATGGCTACACCTTC. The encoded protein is CAIMGTGRLMNGYTF.

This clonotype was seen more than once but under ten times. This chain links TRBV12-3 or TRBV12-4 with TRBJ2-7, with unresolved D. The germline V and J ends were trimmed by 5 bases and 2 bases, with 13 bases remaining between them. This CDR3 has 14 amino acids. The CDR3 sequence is CASSILRAPYEQYF. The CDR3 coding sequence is TGTGCCAGCAGTATACTAAGGGCGCCCTACGAGCAGTACTTC.

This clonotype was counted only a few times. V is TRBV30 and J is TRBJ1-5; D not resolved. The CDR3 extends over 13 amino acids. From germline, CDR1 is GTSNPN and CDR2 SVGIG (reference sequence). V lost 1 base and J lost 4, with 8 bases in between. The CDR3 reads CAWSEAGNQPQHF. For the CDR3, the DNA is TGTGCCTGGAGTGAGGCGGGAAATCAGCCCCAGCATTTT.

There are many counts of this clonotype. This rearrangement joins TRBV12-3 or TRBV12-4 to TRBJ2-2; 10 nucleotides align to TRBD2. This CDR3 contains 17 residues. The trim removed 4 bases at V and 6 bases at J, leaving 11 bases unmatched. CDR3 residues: CASSSFSSGSGAGELFF. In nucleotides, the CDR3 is TGTGCCAGCAGTTCCTTTTCTAGCGGGAGCGGGGCCGGGGAGCTGTTTTTT.

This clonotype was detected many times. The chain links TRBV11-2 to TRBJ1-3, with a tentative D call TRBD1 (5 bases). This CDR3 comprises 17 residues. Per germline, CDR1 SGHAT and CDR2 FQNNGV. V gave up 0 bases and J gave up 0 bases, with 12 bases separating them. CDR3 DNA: TGTGCCAGCAGCTTAGAATTTGGGACGGCCTCTGGAAACACCATATATTTT. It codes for CASSLEFGTASGNTIYF.

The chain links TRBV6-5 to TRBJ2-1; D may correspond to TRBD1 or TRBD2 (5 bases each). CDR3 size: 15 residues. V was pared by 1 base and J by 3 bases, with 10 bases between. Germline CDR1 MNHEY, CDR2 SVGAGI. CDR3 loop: CASSYLSGGYNEQFF. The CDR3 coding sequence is TGTGCCAGCAGTTACTTGTCTGGGGGCTACAATGAGCAGTTCTTC.

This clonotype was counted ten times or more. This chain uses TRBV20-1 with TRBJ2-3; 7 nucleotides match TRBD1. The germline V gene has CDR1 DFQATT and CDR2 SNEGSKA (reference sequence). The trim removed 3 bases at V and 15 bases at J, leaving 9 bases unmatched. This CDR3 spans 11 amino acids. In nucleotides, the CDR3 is TGCAGTGCTAGGGGACAGACCCCCACCTATTTT. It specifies CSARGQTPTYF.

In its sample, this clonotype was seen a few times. The CDR3 DNA reads as TGTGCCAGCAGCACCGGACTAGCGGGTTTAGGGTACGAGCAGTACTTC. Translated: CASSTGLAGLGYEQYF. The V gene is TRBV9, the J gene TRBJ2-7; 11 positions agree with TRBD2. V gave up 4 bases and J gave up 4 bases; unmatched junction bases: 10. Per germline, CDR1 SGDLS and CDR2 YYNGEE. The CDR3 spans 16 residues.

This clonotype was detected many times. CDR3 nucleotide sequence: TGCAGTGCTAGAGACCCGAGGACTAGCGGTAACTCCTACGAGCAGTACTTC. Translating it yields CSARDPRTSGNSYEQYF. This chain joins TRBV20-1 and TRBJ2-7; 10 nucleotides agree with TRBD2. The J segment lost 0 bases and the V segment lost 0 bases, leaving 8 bases of the junction unmatched. Per germline, CDR1 DFQATT and CDR2 SNEGSKA (reference sequence). The CDR3 runs to 17 residues.

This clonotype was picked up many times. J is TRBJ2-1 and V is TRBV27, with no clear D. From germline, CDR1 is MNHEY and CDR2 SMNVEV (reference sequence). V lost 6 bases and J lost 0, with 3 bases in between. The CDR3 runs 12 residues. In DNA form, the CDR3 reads TGTGCCAGCAGAAGCTCCTACAATGAGCAGTTCTTC. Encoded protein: CASRSSYNEQFF.

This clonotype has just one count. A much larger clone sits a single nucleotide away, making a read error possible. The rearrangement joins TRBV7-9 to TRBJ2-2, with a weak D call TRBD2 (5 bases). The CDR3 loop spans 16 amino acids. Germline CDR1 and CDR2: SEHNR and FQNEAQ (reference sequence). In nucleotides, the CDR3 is TGTGCCAGCAGATTGATGACGGAAGCGAACACCGGGGAGCCGTTTTTT. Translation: CASRLMTEANTGEPFF.